A selection of T cell receptor beta chains follows, all from one sample in a study of T cell responses to AZD1222 COVID-19 vaccine. Produced via immunoSEQ multiplex PCR; TCRdb's table is partial and in-frame only. The sample contains about 93,000 clones, roughly 89% of which appear only once. Sequenced material: peripheral blood, taken on day 0 of MenACWY control vaccination. The receptors derive from an adult in good health. Each CDR3 is given with its conserved first and last residue. Each record gives: D gene, V gene, clone size, J gene, CDR3 DNA, CDR3 protein. A D gene is named only where the DNA matches it firmly. Some rows have no size entry. The others give once, few or many, or a class for an expanded clone.

TRBD1	TRBV6-6	-	TRBJ1-1	TGTGCCAGCAGCCTTCGGACAGGGATGGGTACTGAAGCTTTCTTT	CASSLRTGMGTEAFF
TRBD1	TRBV4-3	few	TRBJ2-7	TGCGCCAGCAGCCAGGGCCCGGGACAGGGCGGCGAGCAGTACTTC	CASSQGPGQGGEQYF
TRBD1	TRBV18	-	TRBJ2-2	TGTGCCAGCTCACCAACGCAGGGGGTATACACCGGGGAGCTGTTTTTT	CASSPTQGVYTGELFF
-	TRBV21-1	-	TRBJ2-7	TGTGCCCTTAAGAACGGGGGGGAGCCCTACGAGCAGTACTTC	CALKNGGEPYEQYF
-	TRBV30	-	TRBJ1-6	TGTGCCTGGAGTCGGGCAGACCAGTATAATTCACCCCTCCACTTT	CAWSRADQYNSPLHF
-	TRBV6-4	-	TRBJ1-6	TGTGCCAGCAGTGCCCGATTGGGCAATTCACCCCTCCACTTT	CASSARLGNSPLHF
TRBD2	TRBV4-1	-	TRBJ2-1	TGCGCCAGCAGCCAAGGGGTAGCGGGGGGGCTCAATGAGCAGTTCTTC	CASSQGVAGGLNEQFF
-	TRBV10-1	-	TRBJ2-3	TGCGCCAGCAGTGAAAGCTTTTCGTATTTT	CASSESFSYF
TRBD2	TRBV4-3	-	TRBJ2-2	TGCGCCAGCAGCCGGGAGGGGACCGGGGAGCTGTTTTTT	CASSREGTGELFF
-	TRBV9	-	TRBJ1-5	TGTGCCAGCAGCGTCGACGGGGCCAATCAGCCCCAGCATTTT	CASSVDGANQPQHF
-	TRBV7-2	-	TRBJ1-6	TGTGCCAGCACCTCCCCTAGTTCACCCCTCCACTTT	CASTSPSSPLHF
TRBD1	TRBV7-3	-	TRBJ1-1	TGTGCCAGCAGGGACAGGGGGAACACTGAAGCTTTCTTT	CASRDRGNTEAFF
-	TRBV6-2/TRBV6-3	-	TRBJ1-5	TGTGCCAGCAGTTACCTTGGCGTCCTCCATCAGCCCCAGCATTTT	CASSYLGVLHQPQHF
-	TRBV29-1	-	TRBJ2-6	TGCAGCGTTGAAGTCGGGGCTGGGGCCAACGTCCTGACTTTC	CSVEVGAGANVLTF
-	TRBV2	-	TRBJ1-1	TGTGCCAGCAGTGGGTTAGGGGGCACTGAAGCTTTCTTT	CASSGLGGTEAFF
TRBD1	TRBV19	-	TRBJ1-1	TGTGCCAGTAGTACGGGACAGGCGAACACTGAAGCTTTCTTT	CASSTGQANTEAFF
TRBD1	TRBV5-4	-	TRBJ2-7	TGTGCCAGCAGCCCGCCAGGGGGCGAGCAGTACTTC	CASSPPGGEQYF
TRBD1	TRBV3-1/TRBV3-2	-	TRBJ1-1	TGTGCCAGCAGCCAAGCCAACAGGGGGGAGCTCATGAACACTGAAGCTTTCTTT	CASSQANRGELMNTEAFF
-	TRBV7-7	-	TRBJ2-3	TGTGCCAGCAGCTTATCAGGGGCGGATACGCAGTATTTT	CASSLSGADTQYF
TRBD1	TRBV9	-	TRBJ1-1	TGTGCCAGCAGCGCGTGGGGACAGAGCACTGAAGCTTTCTTT	CASSAWGQSTEAFF
TRBD2	TRBV7-6	-	TRBJ2-3	TGTGCCAGCAGCTCCGGGGGGGGGCGAGCAGATACGCAGTATTTT	CASSSGGGRADTQYF
TRBD2	TRBV5-4	-	TRBJ2-1	TGTGCCAGCAGCGACCTTAGCGGGGGGCACTACAATGAGCAGTTCTTC	CASSDLSGGHYNEQFF
TRBD1	TRBV6-6	few	TRBJ1-5	TGTGCCAGCAACCTTAGGCGCAGGGGGTATCAGCCCCAGCATTTT	CASNLRRRGYQPQHF
-	TRBV3-1/TRBV3-2	-	TRBJ1-6	TGTGCCAGCAGCCAATCAGCAAATTCACCCCTCCACTTT	CASSQSANSPLHF
-	TRBV4-1	-	TRBJ2-5	TGCGCCAGCAGCCAAGAATGGGGGGCCCAGTACTTC	CASSQEWGAQYF
TRBD1	TRBV5-5	-	TRBJ2-7	TGTGCCAGCAGCTTGGTCCCAGGGGGCCCCTACGAGCAGTACTTC	CASSLVPGGPYEQYF
TRBD1	TRBV4-2	-	TRBJ2-5	TGTGCCAGCAGCTGGACAGGCGAGGGCCAAGAGACCCAGTACTTC	CASSWTGEGQETQYF
-	TRBV5-4	-	TRBJ1-2	TGTGCCAGCAGCTTGCCCCCAGGGTCCGACTATGGCTACACCTTC	CASSLPPGSDYGYTF
-	TRBV5-4	few	TRBJ2-6	TGTGCCAGCAGCGTCGACTCTGGGGCCAACGTCCTGACTTTC	CASSVDSGANVLTF
-	TRBV5-1	-	TRBJ1-6	TGCGCCAGCAGCTTGGTACAGACAAATTCACCCCTCCACTTT	CASSLVQTNSPLHF
-	TRBV6-4	once	TRBJ1-4	TGTGCCAGCAGTGATTCGGACAGCCGAAATGAAAAACTGTTTTTT	CASSDSDSRNEKLFF
-	TRBV4-1	once	TRBJ2-1	TGCGCCAGCAGCCTAGGGGGACCCGGATTGAATGAGCAGTTCTTC	CASSLGGPGLNEQFF
-	TRBV6-2/TRBV6-3	-	TRBJ1-1	TGTGCCAGCAGCCATCCAATCACTGAAGCTTTCTTT	CASSHPITEAFF
-	TRBV2	-	TRBJ1-1	TGTGCCAGCGGCGTCAAGGACACTGAAGCTTTCTTT	CASGVKDTEAFF
-	TRBV9	-	TRBJ1-1	TGTGCCAGCAGCTCTCGGACAGAATTGAACACTGAAGCTTTCTTT	CASSSRTELNTEAFF
-	TRBV3-1/TRBV3-2	-	TRBJ2-1	TGTGCCAGCAGCCAAGGGACTCCCCCCTACAATGAGCAGTTCTTC	CASSQGTPPYNEQFF
-	TRBV9	-	TRBJ1-1	TGTGCCAGCAGTCCGGACACTGAAGCTTTCTTT	CASSPDTEAFF
-	TRBV29-1	-	TRBJ2-7	TGCAGCGTGGCCCTAGCGCATGGAGAGCAGTACTTC	CSVALAHGEQYF
TRBD1	TRBV2	-	TRBJ2-7	TGTGCCAGCAAACCTATTCGGACAGGGATTTCCTACGAGCAGTACTTC	CASKPIRTGISYEQYF
TRBD2	TRBV4-3	once	TRBJ2-7	TGCGCCAGCAGCCAGCAGCGCGGGGGAAACTACGAGCAGTACTTC	CASSQQRGGNYEQYF
TRBD2	TRBV10-1	-	TRBJ2-2	TGCGCCAGCAGCAAGCTAGCGGGGGGTGCCGGGGAGCTGTTTTTT	CASSKLAGGAGELFF
-	TRBV3-1/TRBV3-2	-	TRBJ2-7	TGTGCCAGCAGCCCCCCCCAATACGAGCAGTACTTC	CASSPPQYEQYF
TRBD1	TRBV6-2/TRBV6-3	-	TRBJ1-5	TGTGCCAGCAGTACCGCAATTAACAGGGGCCGAGGATTGAGACAGCCCCAGCATTTT	CASSTAINRGRGLRQPQHF
TRBD2	TRBV28	-	TRBJ2-7	TGTGCCAGCAGACACACTAGCGGGGGTTCCTACGAGCAGTACTTC	CASRHTSGGSYEQYF
-	TRBV4-3	-	TRBJ1-2	TGCGCCAGCAGCCAAGATTGGCAGAGTTACTATGGCTACACCTTC	CASSQDWQSYYGYTF
TRBD1	TRBV19	-	TRBJ1-2	TGTGCCAGTAGTGTCGACAGGGCTAACTATGGCTACACCTTC	CASSVDRANYGYTF
-	TRBV6-5	-	TRBJ1-2	TGTGCCAGCAGTTATTGCCCCACAGGGTTTGACTATGGCTACACCTTC	CASSYCPTGFDYGYTF
-	TRBV5-4	-	TRBJ2-5	TGTGCCAGCAGCGGCAGCGACACCGAAGAGACCCAGTACTTC	CASSGSDTEETQYF
-	TRBV11-3	-	TRBJ1-2	TGTGCCAGCAGCTTAGGCAGTTCTGGCTACACCTTC	CASSLGSSGYTF
-	TRBV27	-	TRBJ1-6	TGTGCCAGCAGGAGCAATGGGTTATGGAATAATTCACCCCTCCACTTT	CASRSNGLWNNSPLHF
TRBD1	TRBV2	-	TRBJ1-6	TGTGCCAGCCGACGACAGGGTCACCCCTATAATTCACCCCTCCACTTT	CASRRQGHPYNSPLHF
-	TRBV3-1/TRBV3-2	-	TRBJ1-2	TGTGCCAGCAGCCAAGCACAGGGTGGCTACACCTTC	CASSQAQGGYTF
-	TRBV18	-	TRBJ1-1	TGTGCCAGCTCAGCCCGGATGGGGACTGAAGCTTTCTTT	CASSARMGTEAFF
-	TRBV5-1	-	TRBJ2-1	TGCGCCAGCAGCCGGAGGGGGGACCCCTCCTACAATGAGCAGTTCTTC	CASSRRGDPSYNEQFF
TRBD1	TRBV7-3	-	TRBJ1-1	TGTGCCAGCAGCCCACGAGGGGGCGCATACACTGAAGCTTTCTTT	CASSPRGGAYTEAFF
-	TRBV4-3	-	TRBJ1-4	TGCGCCAGCAGCCAAGATTTGACGGATTGGGAAAAACTGTTTTTT	CASSQDLTDWEKLFF
-	TRBV19	-	TRBJ1-6	TGTGCCAGTAGTATTTGGGGTAGGGCTTCACCCCTCCACTTT	CASSIWGRASPLHF
-	TRBV4-1	-	TRBJ2-3	TGCGCCAGCAGCCAAGACCCGGGACTCACCACAGATACGCAGTATTTT	CASSQDPGLTTDTQYF
TRBD1	TRBV18	-	TRBJ2-7	TGTGCCAGCTCACCAGGAACAGGGGCCAAGCAGTACTTC	CASSPGTGAKQYF